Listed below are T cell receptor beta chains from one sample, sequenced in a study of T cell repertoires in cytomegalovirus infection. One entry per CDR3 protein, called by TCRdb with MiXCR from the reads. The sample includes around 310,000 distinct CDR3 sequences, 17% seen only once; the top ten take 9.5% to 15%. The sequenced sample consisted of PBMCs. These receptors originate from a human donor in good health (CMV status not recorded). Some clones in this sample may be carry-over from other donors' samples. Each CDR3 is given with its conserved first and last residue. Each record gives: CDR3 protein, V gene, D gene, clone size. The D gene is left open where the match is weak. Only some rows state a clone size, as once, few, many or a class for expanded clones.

CASSPRGSGGYEQYF,TRBV28,NA,NA
CASSEPGRVYNEQFF,TRBV6-1,TRBD2,many
CSARTGPRTETQYF,TRBV20-1,NA,few
CASSSAPQRVGSNQPQHF,TRBV7-8,NA,NA
CASRVAQNQETQYF,TRBV2,NA,NA
CASSSQGLGKYGYTF,TRBV4-2,NA,NA
CASSPMGRVTSYEQYF,TRBV6-1,TRBD2,many
CASSPGQGATTGTEAFF,TRBV7-9,TRBD1,few
CASSFSTGAGANVLTF,TRBV6-6,TRBD1,many
CASRSTSNEQFF,TRBV7-2,NA,many
CASSFDPGRLNEQFF,TRBV12-3/TRBV12-4,NA,NA
CASSSSGRRTDTQYF,TRBV7-9,NA,NA
CASSLGDSSNQPQHF,TRBV5-1,TRBD1,few
CASSQEVRDSNYGYTF,TRBV4-3,TRBD1,once
CASSLAWTGNTEAFF,TRBV28,NA,NA
CSARELQGNPNIQYF,TRBV20-1,NA,many
CASSLHGQGFNSPLHF,TRBV7-3,TRBD1,NA
CASSFHGPGEEKLFF,TRBV28,NA,NA
CASGGTGGFYGYTF,TRBV6-1,TRBD1,many
CATSDQAPGLAETQYF,TRBV24-1,TRBD2,NA
CASRGSTDTQYF,TRBV7-2,NA,many
CAIRGTAMNTEAFF,TRBV10-3,TRBD1,NA
CASSPPGAYEQYF,TRBV18,NA,few
CASSEWDRPEQYF,TRBV2,TRBD1,NA
CSVVRPQETQYF,TRBV20-1,NA,few
CSASTGAGYGYTF,TRBV20-1,NA,once
CSVAGQGPFGATEAFF,TRBV29-1,NA,NA
CASGGQGYTGELFF,TRBV6-5,TRBD1,NA
CASRLRAPSSNEQFF,TRBV7-2,NA,NA
CSARSGIWDNQPQHF,TRBV20-1,NA,many
CASSLGTEYTGELFF,TRBV5-1,NA,few